Listed below are T cell receptor beta chains from one sample, sequenced in a study of vaccination and CD4 T cells after COVID-19. TCRdb re-analysed the PCR reads in MiXCR, keeping a single row per CDR3 protein. The profile covers roughly 5,500 distinct CDR3 sequences, with roughly 70% appearing a single time and less than 25% taken by the ten largest. These TCRs' antigens remain unknown. The specimen sequenced was CD4+ T cells from blood, cultured in vitro. The receptors were gathered from a human donor who had recovered from COVID-19. Both conserved end residues are part of each CDR3.

CDR3aa: CASSIDRSTGELFF
j_gene: TRBJ2-2
v_gene: TRBV19

CDR3aa: CASSVGPTTYGFTDTQYF
j_gene: TRBJ2-3
v_gene: TRBV9

CDR3aa: CASSEGGGIGPQHF
j_gene: TRBJ1-5
v_gene: TRBV6-1

CDR3aa: CAWTPQDRDYEQYF
j_gene: TRBJ2-7
v_gene: TRBV30

CDR3aa: CASSLGGFDSEAFF
j_gene: TRBJ1-1
v_gene: TRBV7-9

CDR3aa: CASLGPVNAEAFF
j_gene: TRBJ1-1
v_gene: TRBV11-3

CDR3aa: CASSKGGDYGYTF
j_gene: TRBJ1-2
v_gene: TRBV19

CDR3aa: CSARARGPPLSYNEQFF
j_gene: TRBJ2-1
v_gene: TRBV20-1

CDR3aa: CASSKVQETQYF
j_gene: TRBJ2-5
v_gene: TRBV19

CDR3aa: CASTQGQAINQPQHF
j_gene: TRBJ1-5
v_gene: TRBV19

CDR3aa: CASSYGRGDTEAFF
j_gene: TRBJ1-1
v_gene: TRBV6-5

CDR3aa: CSARDPGTSGGLGTGELFF
j_gene: TRBJ2-2
v_gene: TRBV20-1

CDR3aa: CASSLTGTSADTQYF
j_gene: TRBJ2-3
v_gene: TRBV7-3

CDR3aa: CASSYSNTGASTGELFF
j_gene: TRBJ2-2
v_gene: TRBV6-5

CDR3aa: CASSILAGGGTEAFF
j_gene: TRBJ1-1
v_gene: TRBV19

CDR3aa: CASSYSPGGFGYTF
j_gene: TRBJ1-2
v_gene: TRBV6-2/TRBV6-3

CDR3aa: CASSGPFTDTQYF
j_gene: TRBJ2-3
v_gene: TRBV2

CDR3aa: CASSIGARVLLHF
j_gene: TRBJ1-6
v_gene: TRBV19

CDR3aa: CASSLRQTSYEQYF
j_gene: TRBJ2-7
v_gene: TRBV27

CDR3aa: CASSLGENTEAFF
j_gene: TRBJ1-1
v_gene: TRBV12-3/TRBV12-4

CDR3aa: CSAYYRQGRTEAFF
j_gene: TRBJ1-1
v_gene: TRBV20-1

CDR3aa: CSARDGTVDDEQFF
j_gene: TRBJ2-1
v_gene: TRBV20-1

CDR3aa: CASSRKTNTGELFF
j_gene: TRBJ2-2
v_gene: TRBV19

CDR3aa: CATSDSGMNYGYTF
j_gene: TRBJ1-2
v_gene: TRBV24-1

CDR3aa: CASSSASVGTGELFF
j_gene: TRBJ2-2
v_gene: TRBV5-4

CDR3aa: CASSSAGSASYEQYF
j_gene: TRBJ2-7
v_gene: TRBV5-4

CDR3aa: CASSDNQPQHF
j_gene: TRBJ1-5
v_gene: TRBV6-1

CDR3aa: CATSRGRNSPLHF
j_gene: TRBJ1-6
v_gene: TRBV15

CDR3aa: CASSPTSGRAVEEQYF
j_gene: TRBJ2-7
v_gene: TRBV6-1

CDR3aa: CASSPQTGQETQYF
j_gene: TRBJ2-5
v_gene: TRBV18

CDR3aa: CASSLGRVGEKLFF
j_gene: TRBJ1-4
v_gene: TRBV7-9

CDR3aa: CSARVGGQPTLSF
j_gene: TRBJ1-2
v_gene: TRBV20-1

CDR3aa: CASSFQSGPPGEQYF
j_gene: TRBJ2-7
v_gene: TRBV7-2

CDR3aa: CASSFRVAYEQYF
j_gene: TRBJ2-7
v_gene: TRBV28

CDR3aa: CASTGLSNQPQHF
j_gene: TRBJ1-5
v_gene: TRBV19

CDR3aa: CASRAGTGGPIYF
j_gene: TRBJ1-3
v_gene: TRBV2

CDR3aa: CASSDRTGGYTF
j_gene: TRBJ1-2
v_gene: TRBV6-1

CDR3aa: CASSGIQGTDTQYF
j_gene: TRBJ2-3
v_gene: TRBV5-8

CDR3aa: CSAPGTASYEQYF
j_gene: TRBJ2-7
v_gene: TRBV20-1

CDR3aa: CASSSTGNYGYTF
j_gene: TRBJ1-2
v_gene: TRBV5-5

CDR3aa: CASSDQQGVQYF
j_gene: TRBJ2-7
v_gene: TRBV25-1

CDR3aa: CATSDPQGGYTF
j_gene: TRBJ1-2
v_gene: TRBV24-1

CDR3aa: CASSLAKPSYEQYF
j_gene: TRBJ2-7
v_gene: TRBV28

CDR3aa: CASSYSGQGKNSPLHF
j_gene: TRBJ1-6
v_gene: TRBV6-5

CDR3aa: CSAREQGRVTEAFF
j_gene: TRBJ1-1
v_gene: TRBV20-1